Shown below are 24 T cell receptor beta chains from a single sample sequenced in a study of blood T cell repertoires in COVID-19. TCRdb's table, derived via immunoSEQ multiplex PCR, lists solely in-frame clones and lacks some. Here the sample spans about 28,000 clones, about 90% being singletons. Sequenced: peripheral blood. The source is a man aged 55 to 69 with active COVID-19.

The chain's CDR3 is CASSVGRQETQYF. The DNA for the CDR3 is TGTGCCAGCAGCGTAGGCAGGCAAGAGACCCAGTACTTC. This chain uses TRBV9 with TRBJ2-5; D uncertain. CDR1 is SGDLS and CDR2 is YYNGEE in the germline V gene. CDR3 length: 13 residues. Trimming shortened V by 0 bases and J by 2 bases, and 5 bases separated the two germline ends.

The chain has TRBV7-3 and TRBJ2-2; 10 positions agree with TRBD2. The CDR3 has 15 residues. In germline, CDR1 is SGHTA, CDR2 FQGTGA. V dropped 5 bases and J dropped 5; count of bases not matched to a gene: 5. The CDR3 sequence is CASSPNSGGTGELFF. The CDR3 DNA follows: TGTGCCAGCAGCCCGAATAGCGGGGGGACCGGGGAGCTGTTTTTT.

The chain links TRBV11-2 to TRBJ2-2, with D perhaps TRBD2 (5 bases). V was trimmed by 2 bases and J by 6 bases, leaving 13 bases between them. The CDR3 is 15 residues long. In germline, CDR1 is SGHAT, CDR2 FQNNGV. CDR3 sequence: CASSLRTLGPGELFF. In nucleotides, the CDR3 is TGTGCCAGCAGCTTAAGGACTCTTGGGCCCGGGGAGCTGTTTTTT.

This sequence joins TRBV19 and TRBJ2-1; 12 bases fit TRBD1. The CDR3 extends over 16 amino acids. V shed 5 bases, J shed 10 bases, and the junction held 12 bases outside the gene matches. The germline V gene encodes CDR1 LNHDA and CDR2 SQIVND (reference sequence). Here the CDR3 DNA reads TGTGCCAGTAGTCTCACCTTAGGGACAGGGGGCCAGGAGCAGTTCTTC. Encoded protein: CASSLTLGTGGQEQFF.

This clone was seen a single time. This chain connects TRBV2 to TRBJ2-1, with TRBD2 identical over 12 bases. Germline loops: CDR1 SNHLY, CDR2 FYNNEI. V was clipped by 6 bases and J by 8 bases; unmatched bases: 5. CDR3 size: 14 residues. The CDR3 spells CASRGLAGSHEQFF. The CDR3 DNA is TGTGCCAGCAGAGGACTAGCGGGGTCTCATGAGCAGTTCTTC.

The chain has TRBV27 and TRBJ2-7; 11 nucleotides match TRBD1. V lost 2 bases and J lost 6; bases outside the gene matches: 3. The CDR3 extends over 14 amino acids. The germline V gene has CDR1 MNHEY and CDR2 SMNVEV (reference sequence). This chain's CDR3 is CASSLGTGGGEQYF. The CDR3 DNA is TGTGCCAGCAGTTTAGGGACAGGGGGAGGCGAGCAGTACTTC.

This chain links TRBV7-9 with TRBJ2-7; 7 bases fit TRBD1. From germline, CDR1 is SEHNR and CDR2 FQNEAQ (reference sequence). V lost 0 bases and J lost 5; bases outside the gene matches: 7. The CDR3 runs to 15 residues. CDR3 region: CASSLAGAGGNEQYF. For the CDR3, the DNA is TGTGCCAGCAGCTTAGCGGGGGCAGGGGGAAACGAGCAGTACTTC.

V is TRBV5-1 and J is TRBJ2-5; 13 positions match TRBD2. This CDR3 comprises 15 residues. Trimming removed 3 bases from V and 4 bases from J; junction bases left unmatched: 3. CDR1 is SGHRS and CDR2 is YFSETQ in the germline V gene. CDR3 in amino acids: CASSWTSGGGETQYF. The CDR3 DNA follows: TGCGCCAGCAGCTGGACTAGCGGGGGAGGAGAGACCCAGTACTTC. The full variable domain, completed using reference TRBV5-1 and TRBJ2-5, is KAGVTQTPRYLIKTRGQQVTLSCSPISGHRSVSWYQQTPGQGLQFLFEYFSETQRNKGNFPGRFSGRQFSNSRSEMNVSTLELGDSALYLCASSWTSGGGETQYFGPGTRLLVL.

The chain uses TRBV3-1 (or the pseudogene TRBV3-2) and TRBJ1-5; D unclear. CDR1 LGHDT and CDR2 YNNKEL come from the germline V gene (reference sequence). The CDR3 length is 14 residues. The V and J ends lost 1 base and 4 bases respectively, with 8 bases between them. The CDR3 region has the DNA TGTGCCAGCAGCCAAGGGACTCATAATCAGCCCCAGCATTTT. This gives the protein CASSQGTHNQPQHF.

The genes are TRBV4-1 and TRBJ2-3; D remains unclear. The V end was cut by 0 bases, the J end by 1 base, with 8 bases between. Per the germline V gene, CDR1 is MGHRA and CDR2 is YSYEKL. The CDR3 is made up of 15 amino acids. The CDR3 loop reads CASSQDGARTDTQYF. DNA of the CDR3: TGCGCCAGCAGCCAAGATGGAGCTCGCACAGATACGCAGTATTTT.

The chain's CDR3 is CASSLQGANYGYTF. The CDR3 DNA reads as TGTGCCAGCAGCCTACAGGGAGCTAACTATGGCTACACCTTC. The chain has TRBV11-1 and TRBJ1-2; D possibly corresponds to TRBD1 (6 bases). CDR3 length: 14 residues. Germline CDR1 is SGHAT and CDR2 is FQDESV (reference sequence). V lost 5 bases to trimming and J lost 0 bases, with 10 bases between them.

The gene calls are TRBV11-2 and TRBJ2-7, with 10 bases matching TRBD2. This CDR3 has 16 amino acids. Germline CDR1 SGHAT, CDR2 FQNNGV. The ends lost 1 base at V and 4 bases at J; junction bases unmatched: 7. The CDR3 DNA follows: TGTGCCAGCAGCTTAGCGGGGTCTAGCGGGGGTTACGAGCAGTACTTC. It encodes CASSLAGSSGGYEQYF.

The V call is TRBV12-3 or TRBV12-4, the J call TRBJ1-5, with no clear D. The CDR3 totals 13 residues. Trimming took off 6 bases at V and 4 bases at J, with 10 bases between the two ends. CDR3 sequence (DNA): TGTGCCAGCAGGATTAGGGAGAATCAGCCCCAGCATTTT. Its translation is CASRIRENQPQHF.

This clone occurred once. V gene TRBV18 combines with J gene TRBJ1-2; 10 nucleotides align to TRBD1. The CDR3 runs to 15 residues. With 3 bases clipped from V and 7 bases from J, the junction kept 8 bases outside the gene matches. Germline assignment: CDR1 KGHSH and CDR2 LQKENI. CDR3 nucleotide sequence: TGTGCCAGCTCACCCATGGACAGGGGGACGACTGGCTACACCTTC. This codes for CASSPMDRGTTGYTF.

The V call is TRBV6-5, the J call TRBJ1-1; 7 nucleotides agree with TRBD1. The CDR3 has 14 amino acids. Per germline, CDR1 MNHEY and CDR2 SVGAGI. With V trimmed by 6 bases and J by 6 bases, 10 bases remained unmatched. DNA of the CDR3: TGTGCCAGCAGCAAATCACAGGGGACCGCTGAAGCTTTCTTT. Protein product: CASSKSQGTAEAFF.

The V call is TRBV3-1 (or the pseudogene TRBV3-2), the J call TRBJ1-5; D is possibly TRBD1 (5 bases). The CDR3 consists of 15 residues. V lost 2 bases and J lost 2, with 10 bases in between. The germline V gene has CDR1 LGHDT and CDR2 YNNKEL (reference sequence). The CDR3 DNA reads as TGTGCCAGCAGCCAACGGGGGGTGGGCAATCAGCCCCAGCATTTT. Translation: CASSQRGVGNQPQHF.

The gene calls are TRBV25-1 and TRBJ2-7, with D possibly TRBD2 on 5 matching bases. Germline lookup yields CDR1 MGHDK and CDR2 SYGVNS. CDR3 length equals 15 residues. Trimming removed 2 bases from V and 5 bases from J, with 16 bases in between. The CDR3 spells CASSETVRGMDEQYF. In DNA form, the CDR3 reads TGTGCCAGCAGTGAAACCGTTAGAGGGATGGACGAGCAGTACTTC.

The rearrangement links TRBV24-1 to TRBJ1-4; D remains ambiguous. The CDR3 runs to 12 residues. Trimming shortened V by 4 bases and J by 8 bases, and 7 bases separated the two germline ends. Germline CDR1 KGHDR, CDR2 SFDVKD. This chain's CDR3 is CATSDSSEKLFF. CDR3 sequence (DNA): TGTGCCACCAGTGACTCCTCGGAAAAACTGTTTTTT.

The gene calls are TRBV19 and TRBJ1-1; a weak D match, TRBD1 (5 bases). Germline CDR1 and CDR2: LNHDA and SQIVND (reference sequence). This CDR3 contains 15 residues. V gave up 3 bases and J gave up 4 bases, with 15 bases separating them. In nucleotides, the CDR3 is TGTGCCAGTAGTATTCTACAGGTTTGGGGCACTGAAGCTTTCTTT. As protein: CASSILQVWGTEAFF.

A single count supports this clone. The chain uses TRBV18 and TRBJ1-5; D is ambiguous. V was trimmed by 2 bases and J by 4 bases, leaving 12 bases between them. The germline gives CDR1 KGHSH, CDR2 LQKENI. This CDR3 region has 15 residues. The CDR3 DNA follows: TGTGCCAGCTCACCATCCGGGTCGGGGAATCAGCCCCAGCATTTT. It is translated as CASSPSGSGNQPQHF.

The J gene is TRBJ1-2, the V gene TRBV11-2, with D maybe TRBD1 (6 bases). This CDR3 region has 13 residues. V lost 2 bases and J 14 bases, leaving 18 bases between the germline ends. In germline, CDR1 is SGHAT, CDR2 FQNNGV. CDR3 sequence (DNA): TGTGCCAGCAGCTTATTCAGGGACAAGGGCCGTACCTTC. It encodes CASSLFRDKGRTF.

The chain couples TRBV6-5 to TRBJ2-7; 9 nucleotides match TRBD1. The CDR3 length is 14 residues. Germline CDR1 is MNHEY and CDR2 is SVGAGI. V gave up 5 bases and J gave up 2 bases; unmatched junction bases: 4. As DNA, the CDR3 is TGTGCCAGCAGTACCAGGGACAGGGCCTACGAGCAGTACTTC. Translating it yields CASSTRDRAYEQYF.

The chain employs TRBV5-4 and TRBJ2-7, with TRBD1 matching 11 bases. Germline loops: CDR1 SGHNT, CDR2 YYREEE (reference sequence). This CDR3 spans 15 amino acids. J gave up 2 bases and V 3 bases, and 4 bases lay outside the gene matches. The CDR3 DNA is TGTGCCAGCAGCTATGGACAGGGGGCTGCCTACGAGCAGTACTTC. This translates into CASSYGQGAAYEQYF.

V usage is TRBV13 and J usage is TRBJ1-5; D is unclear. The CDR3 loop spans 13 amino acids. The germline V gene encodes CDR1 PRHDT and CDR2 FYEKMQ (reference sequence). V lost 2 bases and J lost 8, with 10 bases in between. This chain's CDR3 is CASSLSPTKPQHF. As DNA, the CDR3 is TGTGCCAGCAGCTTATCCCCCACAAAGCCCCAGCATTTT.